This T cell receptor beta chain was sequenced in a study of OX40 agonist ivuxolimab in advanced cancers. This CDR3 comprises 15 residues. The V gene lost 5 bases and the J gene lost 0 bases, with 11 bases spanning the gap. From germline, CDR1 is MDHEN and CDR2 SYDVKM. Assay: immunoSEQ multiplex PCR; the TCRdb copy retains only in-frame clones and omits some. Of tens of thousands of clones in the sample, roughly four fifths were seen once. The sample consisted of CD4+ or CD8+ T cells sorted from blood, taken in a trial of the OX40 agonist ivuxolimab. The chain employs TRBV28 and TRBJ1-5; D possibly corresponds to TRBD1 (6 bases). The source is an adult with an advanced solid tumor such as melanoma, head and neck, liver or kidney cancer. The CDR3 coding sequence is TGTGCCAGCAGTGTACAGGGTTATAGCAATCAGCCCCAGCATTTT. The encoded protein is CASSVQGYSNQPQHF.